This is a list of T cell receptor beta chains from one sample in a study of beta chain features in type 1 diabetes. Using immunoSEQ multiplex PCR, the repertoire was profiled, and TCRdb retains in-frame clones only, with some absent. The data contain roughly 290,000 clones, about 7.8% of them seen just once; the ten biggest clones take up 1%. Sequenced: central memory CD4+ T cells from blood. These receptors originate from a woman aged 18-29 years in good health. The CDR3 runs from the conserved cysteine through the conserved F or W. The D gene is left open where the match is weak. Size values are once, few and many counts, or a class for expanded clones, and some rows have none.

CDR3: CASSPAQGALRSYNEQFF; DNA: TGCGCCAGCAGCCCGGCACAGGGGGCCCTCCGCTCCTACAATGAGCAGTTCTTC; V: TRBV5-1; size: -; J: TRBJ2-1; D: TRBD1
CDR3: CASSLQGSYGYTF; DNA: TGTGCCAGCTCGCTACAGGGGAGCTATGGCTACACCTTC; V: TRBV18; size: -; J: TRBJ1-2; D: TRBD1
CDR3: CITHDRYGYTF; DNA: TGCATTACCCACGACAGATATGGCTACACCTTC; V: TRBV20-1; size: -; J: TRBJ1-2; D: -
CDR3: CASSPQGAGANVLTF; DNA: TGCGCCAGCAGCCCGCAGGGGGCTGGGGCCAACGTCCTGACTTTC; V: TRBV5-1; size: few; J: TRBJ2-6; D: TRBD1
CDR3: CASSLGATYNEQFF; DNA: TGTGCCAGCAGCTTAGGGGCGACTTACAATGAGCAGTTCTTC; V: TRBV7-3; size: -; J: TRBJ2-1; D: -
CDR3: CASSLRGITGELFF; DNA: TGTGCCAGCAGCTTGAGAGGGATCACCGGGGAGCTGTTTTTT; V: TRBV7-9; size: few; J: TRBJ2-2; D: -
CDR3: CASRQGADNSPLHF; DNA: TGTGCCAGCAGACAGGGGGCTGATAATTCACCCCTCCACTTT; V: TRBV9; size: -; J: TRBJ1-6; D: TRBD1
CDR3: CASSLNRDREGGYYGYTF; DNA: TGTGCCAGCAGCTTAAACCGGGACAGGGAAGGCGGCTACTATGGCTACACCTTC; V: TRBV11-2; size: -; J: TRBJ1-2; D: TRBD1
CDR3: CSVGQGGYEQYF; DNA: TGCAGCGTTGGACAGGGTGGTTACGAGCAGTACTTC; V: TRBV29-1; size: few; J: TRBJ2-7; D: TRBD1
CDR3: CASSVEGTGGRGYTF; DNA: TGTGCCAGCAGCGTAGAGGGAACAGGGGGCCGGGGCTACACCTTC; V: TRBV9; size: few; J: TRBJ1-2; D: TRBD1
CDR3: CASSFPPGTLETQYF; DNA: TGTGCCAGCAGTTTTCCCCCCGGGACGTTAGAGACCCAGTACTTC; V: TRBV6-6; size: few; J: TRBJ2-5; D: -
CDR3: CARTRGGGGANVLTF; DNA: TGTGCCCGCACGCGAGGGGGGGGAGGGGCCAACGTCCTGACTTTC; V: TRBV9; size: few; J: TRBJ2-6; D: -
CDR3: CASLGTTNSNYGYTF; DNA: TGTGCCAGCCTCGGGACAACCAACTCCAACTATGGCTACACCTTC; V: TRBV18; size: once; J: TRBJ1-2; D: -
CDR3: CASSLTWMRTGELFF; DNA: TGTGCCAGCAGCTTGACCTGGATGCGCACCGGGGAGCTGTTTTTT; V: TRBV5-6; size: -; J: TRBJ2-2; D: -
CDR3: CASSLRGFRRNQPQHF; DNA: TGTGCCAGCAGCTTGAGGGGATTTCGCCGCAATCAGCCCCAGCATTTT; V: TRBV5-6; size: -; J: TRBJ1-5; D: -
CDR3: CASNIQGPFLNEQFF; DNA: TGTGCCAGCAACATACAGGGACCCTTTCTCAATGAGCAGTTCTTC; V: TRBV6-1; size: -; J: TRBJ2-1; D: -
CDR3: CASSPGSTPSTDTQYF; DNA: TGTGCCAGCAGTCCGGGGTCTACACCTAGCACAGATACGCAGTATTTT; V: TRBV6-4; size: -; J: TRBJ2-3; D: -
CDR3: CASSGSLTSGPQEQYF; DNA: TGTGCCAGCTCAGGATCCCTGACTAGCGGGCCCCAGGAGCAGTACTTC; V: TRBV18; size: -; J: TRBJ2-7; D: TRBD2
CDR3: CSAGTGNHGYTF; DNA: TGCAGCGCGGGGACAGGGAACCATGGCTACACCTTC; V: TRBV29-1; size: few; J: TRBJ1-2; D: TRBD1
CDR3: CASSASGGLITDTQYF; DNA: TGTGCCAGCAGCGCTTCCGGGGGGCTGATCACAGATACGCAGTATTTT; V: TRBV9; size: many; J: TRBJ2-3; D: -
CDR3: CASSLDRFYGYTF; DNA: TGTGCCAGCAGCTTGGACAGATTCTATGGCTACACCTTC; V: TRBV7-2; size: few; J: TRBJ1-2; D: -
CDR3: CASSLAVAGAQETQYF; DNA: TGCGCCAGCAGCTTGGCGGTTGCGGGGGCACAAGAGACCCAGTACTTC; V: TRBV5-1; size: few; J: TRBJ2-5; D: -
CDR3: CASSAHSGVGETDTQYF; DNA: TGTGCCAGCAGCGCCCATAGCGGGGTGGGCGAGACAGATACGCAGTATTTT; V: TRBV9; size: few; J: TRBJ2-3; D: TRBD2
CDR3: CASSPQAHEQFF; DNA: TGTGCCAGCAGCCCTCAGGCCCATGAGCAGTTCTTC; V: TRBV9; size: -; J: TRBJ2-1; D: -
CDR3: CASSKQDRHTDTQYF; DNA: TGTGCCAGCAGCAAACAGGACAGGCACACAGATACGCAGTATTTT; V: TRBV6-4; size: -; J: TRBJ2-3; D: TRBD1
CDR3: CASSRGQGREKLFF; DNA: TGTGCCAGCAGTAGGGGACAGGGCCGCGAAAAACTGTTTTTT; V: TRBV25-1; size: -; J: TRBJ1-4; D: TRBD1
CDR3: CASSNYVVDTEAFF; DNA: TGTGCCAGTAGTAATTACGTGGTCGACACTGAAGCTTTCTTT; V: TRBV19; size: few; J: TRBJ1-1; D: -
CDR3: CAWARGPYEQYF; DNA: TGTGCCTGGGCCAGGGGGCCCTACGAGCAGTACTTC; V: TRBV30; size: few; J: TRBJ2-7; D: TRBD1
CDR3: CASSLAQGAGELFF; DNA: TGTGCCAGCAGTTTAGCACAGGGGGCCGGGGAGCTGTTTTTT; V: TRBV28; size: -; J: TRBJ2-2; D: TRBD1
CDR3: CASSLFARLETQYF; DNA: TGTGCCAGCAGTTTATTCGCCCGTCTGGAGACCCAGTACTTC; V: TRBV28; size: -; J: TRBJ2-5; D: -
CDR3: CASSLTGGETQYF; DNA: TGCGCCAGCAGCTTAACAGGGGGGGAGACCCAGTACTTC; V: TRBV5-1; size: few; J: TRBJ2-5; D: TRBD1
CDR3: CASRKTSGGGLLNEQFF; DNA: TGTGCCAGCAGGAAAACTAGCGGGGGCGGTCTTCTCAATGAGCAGTTCTTC; V: TRBV28; size: few; J: TRBJ2-1; D: TRBD2
CDR3: CASRVEAQETQYF; DNA: TGTGCCAGCCGCGTGGAGGCTCAAGAGACCCAGTACTTC; V: TRBV2; size: -; J: TRBJ2-5; D: -
CDR3: CASSKGRDRADTEAFF; DNA: TGTGCCAGTAGTAAGGGTCGGGACAGGGCAGATACTGAAGCTTTCTTT; V: TRBV19; size: -; J: TRBJ1-1; D: TRBD1
CDR3: CASSLGGGTEAFF; DNA: TGTGCCAGCAGCTTGGGAGGGGGGACTGAAGCTTTCTTT; V: TRBV7-9; size: -; J: TRBJ1-1; D: -